A selection of T cell receptor beta chains follows, all from one sample in a study of regulatory T cells in long-lasting Graves disease. TCRdb re-derived calls from the multiplex PCR reads in MiXCR, one entry per CDR3 protein. The sample has fewer than 550,000 distinct CDR3 sequences; roughly 21% are singletons. Sample: peripheral blood mononuclear cells (PBMCs), taken when the disease was refractory, from a patient treated with antithyroid drugs. These receptors were collected from a female donor with Graves disease. Both conserved end residues are part of each CDR3. A D gene is named only where the DNA matches it firmly. Rows give clone size only sometimes, using once, few, many, or a class for an expanded clone.

>TRBV5-1|-|many|TRBJ1-4
TGCGCCAGCAGCCTGGGCGTGGACACAACTAATGAAAAACTGTTTTTT
CASSLGVDTTNEKLFF
>TRBV12-3/TRBV12-4|TRBD1|many|TRBJ1-5
TGTGCCAGCAGTTCCGACAGGGAACTCAATCAGCCCCAGCATTTT
CASSSDRELNQPQHF
>TRBV6-1|-|few|TRBJ1-3
TGTGCCAGCAGTGCCCCGGGGGAATCCGGAAACACCATATATTTT
CASSAPGESGNTIYF
>TRBV20-1|-|-|TRBJ2-5
TGCAGTGCTAGAGATTGGAGTAGACTCGTCGGAGAGACCCAGTACTTC
CSARDWSRLVGETQYF
>TRBV7-2|-|few|TRBJ1-1
TGTGCCAGCAGCCATCCTCCGGGGCGGGGGCCGAACACTGAAGCTTTCTTT
CASSHPPGRGPNTEAFF
>TRBV4-1|TRBD1|-|TRBJ2-7
TGCGCCAGCAGCCTTCGACAGGGGCCAAACACCTACGAGCAGTACTTC
CASSLRQGPNTYEQYF
>TRBV6-1|TRBD1|many|TRBJ1-1
TGTGCCAGCAGGCGCCCCGGGACAGTGAACACTGAAGCTTTCTTT
CASRRPGTVNTEAFF
>TRBV13|TRBD1|few|TRBJ2-2
TGTGCCAGCAGCAAGGGACAGGGGAGGCCCGGGGAGCTGTTTTTT
CASSKGQGRPGELFF
>TRBV12-5|-|few|TRBJ2-2
TGTGCTAGTGGTTATCGTCCATCCACCGGGGAGCTGTTTTTT
CASGYRPSTGELFF
>TRBV19|TRBD1|-|TRBJ2-5
TGTGCCAGTAGGGCAGGGGGCACCCAAGAGACCCAGTACTTC
CASRAGGTQETQYF
>TRBV5-1|-|few|TRBJ2-3
TGCGCCAGCCGACTGGCTGGCCCTTCAGATACGCAGTATTTT
CASRLAGPSDTQYF
>TRBV6-1|TRBD2|many|TRBJ2-7
TGTGCCAGCAGTGAAGTGCACGGAGGGCGGGCGGGAGGTGTTGAGCAGTACTTC
CASSEVHGGRAGGVEQYF
>TRBV12-5|-|many|TRBJ2-4
TGTGCTAGTGGTCTAGCCAAAAACATTCAGTACTTC
CASGLAKNIQYF
>TRBV12-3/TRBV12-4|-|many|TRBJ1-4
TGTGCCAGCAGTTTGGACCGGCTTGGTCTGTTTTTT
CASSLDRLGLFF
>TRBV11-3|-|many|TRBJ2-7
TGTGCCAGCAGCACAAAACAGGGATACGAGCAGTACTTC
CASSTKQGYEQYF
>TRBV20-1|-|-|TRBJ2-5
TGCAGTGCTATACCGGGAGCCTCGGAGACCCAGTACTTC
CSAIPGASETQYF
>TRBV15|-|many|TRBJ1-2
TGTGCCACCAGCAGAGATGACCTTGGCTACACCTTC
CATSRDDLGYTF
>TRBV30|-|once|TRBJ1-2
TGTGCCTGGAACCTCGGAATGTTTTATGGCTACACCTTC
CAWNLGMFYGYTF
>TRBV2|-|few|TRBJ2-3
TGTGCCAGCAGTGAGGAAACAGATACGCAGTATTTT
CASSEETDTQYF
>TRBV20-1|-|-|TRBJ2-7
TGCAGTGCTAAGAGAACCGCGTGGGAGCAGTACTTC
CSAKRTAWEQYF
>TRBV5-5|-|-|TRBJ1-5
TGTGCCAGCAGCTTTTATAAGGAAAATCAGCCCCAGCATTTT
CASSFYKENQPQHF
>TRBV28|-|few|TRBJ2-3
TGTGCCAGCAGCTTTAGCGGTTACACAGATACGCAGTATTTT
CASSFSGYTDTQYF